The entry below gives a single T cell receptor (beta chain) sequence along with its context. This entry is derived from a study of cytomegalovirus exposure and HLA in healthy donors. The PCR ran on 60 Vbeta and 13 Jbeta primers. Here immunoSEQ multiplex PCR was the method, and the copy in TCRdb shows in-frame clones only, minus some. The sample consists of 150,000 to 200,000 clones, 80% to 90% of them appearing once. The CDR3 is made up of 15 amino acids. Germline assignment: CDR1 SGHTA and CDR2 FQGTGA. V lost 3 bases to trimming and J lost 1 base; unmatched junction nucleotides: 4. The sequenced sample was PBMCs. This sequence originates from a man between 18 and 29 years old in good health and CMV-seropositive. The chain has TRBV7-3 and TRBJ2-5; the match to TRBD2 covers 8 bases. The CDR3 nucleotides are TGTGCCAGCAGCTTTGTCGGGGGGGCCCAAGAGACCCAGTACTTC. Encoded protein: CASSFVGGAQETQYF.